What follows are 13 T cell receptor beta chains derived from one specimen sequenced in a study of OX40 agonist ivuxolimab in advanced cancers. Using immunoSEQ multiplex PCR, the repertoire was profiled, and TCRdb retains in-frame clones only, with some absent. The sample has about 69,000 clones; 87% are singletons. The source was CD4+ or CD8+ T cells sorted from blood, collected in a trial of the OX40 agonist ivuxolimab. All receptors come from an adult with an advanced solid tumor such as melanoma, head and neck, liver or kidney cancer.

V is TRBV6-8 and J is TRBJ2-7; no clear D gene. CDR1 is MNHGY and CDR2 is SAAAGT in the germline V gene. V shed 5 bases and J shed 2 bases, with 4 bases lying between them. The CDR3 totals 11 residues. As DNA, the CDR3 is TGTGCCAGCAGTGGGACCTACGAGCAGTACTTC. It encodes CASSGTYEQYF.

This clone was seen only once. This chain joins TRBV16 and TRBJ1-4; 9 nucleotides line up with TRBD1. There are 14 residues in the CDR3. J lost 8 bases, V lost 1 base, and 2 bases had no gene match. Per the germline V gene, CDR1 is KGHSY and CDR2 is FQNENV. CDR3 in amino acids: CASSQWTGVEKLFF. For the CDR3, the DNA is TGTGCCAGCAGCCAATGGACAGGGGTCGAAAAACTGTTTTTT. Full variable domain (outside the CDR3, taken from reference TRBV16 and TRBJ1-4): GEEVAQTPKHLVRGEGQKAKLYCAPIKGHSYVFWYQQVLKNEFKFLISFQNENVFDETGMPKERFSAKCLPNSPCSLEIQATKLEDSAVYFCASSQWTGVEKLFFGSGTQLSVL.

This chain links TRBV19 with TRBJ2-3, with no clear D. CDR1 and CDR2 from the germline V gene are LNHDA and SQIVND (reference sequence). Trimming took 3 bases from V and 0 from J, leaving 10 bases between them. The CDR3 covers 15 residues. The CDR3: CASSIDRHSTDTQYF. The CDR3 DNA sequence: TGTGCCAGTAGTATCGACCGACATAGCACAGATACGCAGTATTTT.

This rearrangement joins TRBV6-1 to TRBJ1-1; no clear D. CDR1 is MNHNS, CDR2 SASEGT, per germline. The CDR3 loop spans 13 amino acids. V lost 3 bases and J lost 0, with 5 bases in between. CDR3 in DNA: TGTGCCAGCAGTGAGAGGGTGAACACTGAAGCTTTCTTT. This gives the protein CASSERVNTEAFF.

The CDR3 DNA reads as TGTGCCAGCAGCTTAGGGGGGAGGACTCGTCTGGAGCAGTTCTTC. This encodes CASSLGGRTRLEQFF. The V call is TRBV7-8, the J call TRBJ2-1; D may be TRBD2 (6 bases). CDR3 length equals 15 residues. V was trimmed by 1 base and J by 10 bases, leaving 17 bases between them. Germline-derived CDR1 and CDR2 are SGHVS and FQNEAQ.

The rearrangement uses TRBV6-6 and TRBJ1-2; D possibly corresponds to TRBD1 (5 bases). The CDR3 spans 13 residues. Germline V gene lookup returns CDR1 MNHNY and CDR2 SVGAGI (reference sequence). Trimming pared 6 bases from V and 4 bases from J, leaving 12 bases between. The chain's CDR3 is CASSPDSRYGYTF. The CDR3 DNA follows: TGTGCCAGCAGCCCCGACAGCCGCTATGGCTACACCTTC.

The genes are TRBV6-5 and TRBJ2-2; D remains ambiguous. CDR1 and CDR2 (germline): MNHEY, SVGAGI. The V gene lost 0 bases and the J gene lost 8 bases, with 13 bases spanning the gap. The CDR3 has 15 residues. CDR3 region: CASSYSKAGVGELFF. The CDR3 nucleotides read TGTGCCAGCAGTTACTCGAAGGCTGGAGTGGGGGAGCTGTTTTTT.

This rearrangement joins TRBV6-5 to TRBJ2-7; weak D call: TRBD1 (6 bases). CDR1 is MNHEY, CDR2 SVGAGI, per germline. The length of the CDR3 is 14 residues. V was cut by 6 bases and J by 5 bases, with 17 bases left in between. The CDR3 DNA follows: TGTGCCAGCAGCCTACACAGGGAGTTCGACGAGCAGTACTTC. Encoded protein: CASSLHREFDEQYF.

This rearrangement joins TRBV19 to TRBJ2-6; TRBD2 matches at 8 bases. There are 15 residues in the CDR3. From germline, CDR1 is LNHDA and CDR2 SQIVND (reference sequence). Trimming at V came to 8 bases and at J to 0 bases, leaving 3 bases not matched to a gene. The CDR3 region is CASSSGFSGANVLTF. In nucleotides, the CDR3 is TGTGCCAGTTCTAGCGGGTTCTCTGGGGCCAACGTCCTGACTTTC.

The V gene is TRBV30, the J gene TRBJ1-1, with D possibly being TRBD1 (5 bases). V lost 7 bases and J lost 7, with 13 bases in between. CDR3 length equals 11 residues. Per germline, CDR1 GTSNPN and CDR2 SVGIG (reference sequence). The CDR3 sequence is CASHRFGEAFF. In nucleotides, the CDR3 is TGTGCCTCCCACAGGTTTGGTGAAGCTTTCTTT.

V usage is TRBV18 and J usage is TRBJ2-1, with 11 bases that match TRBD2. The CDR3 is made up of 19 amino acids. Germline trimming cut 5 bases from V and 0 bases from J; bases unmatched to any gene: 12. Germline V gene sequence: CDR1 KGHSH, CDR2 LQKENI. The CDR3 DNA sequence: TGTGCCAGCTCAGGGACTAGCGGAGCGACAAAACACTCCTACAATGAGCAGTTCTTC. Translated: CASSGTSGATKHSYNEQFF.

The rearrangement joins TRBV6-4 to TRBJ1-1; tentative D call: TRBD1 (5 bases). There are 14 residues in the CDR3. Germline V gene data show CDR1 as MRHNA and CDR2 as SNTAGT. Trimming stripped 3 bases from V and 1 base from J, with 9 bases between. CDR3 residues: CASSERGENTEAFF. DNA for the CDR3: TGTGCCAGCAGTGAAAGAGGGGAGAACACTGAAGCTTTCTTT.

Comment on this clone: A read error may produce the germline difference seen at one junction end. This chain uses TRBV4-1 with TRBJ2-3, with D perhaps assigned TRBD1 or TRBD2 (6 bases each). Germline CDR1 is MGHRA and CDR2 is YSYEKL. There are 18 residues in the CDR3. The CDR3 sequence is CASSKEVGPGASADTQYF. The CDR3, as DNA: TGCGCCAGCAGCAAAGAGGTGGGGCCGGGGGCGTCGGCAGATACGCAGTATTTT.